This TCR beta chain was captured in a study of PD-1 blockade in classical Hodgkin lymphoma. Overall study context: Nivolumab was administered to patients intravenously at 3 mg/kg every 2 weeks. Study results and limitations: Patients newly diagnosed and complete responders had comparable baseline diversity. While CD8+ TCR diversity did not rise significantly by C4D1, CD4+ TCR diversity did.

Comment on this clone: Its cognate antigen is unknown.

The time point here: cycle 4 day 1 (C4D1), after five to seven weeks of nivolumab. All trial patients relapsed after autologous stem cell transplantation. The patients, who had relapsed/refractory classical Hodgkin lymphoma, achieved best responses of complete response, partial response or progressive disease. Some clones are missing from TCRdb's copy, which holds only in-frame ones; the method was immunoSEQ multiplex PCR. The sample has roughly 20,000 clones; roughly 77% are singletons. Germline values: CDR1 MNHNS, CDR2 SASEGT. CDR3 length: 15 amino acids. Trimming stripped 7 bases from V and 4 bases from J, with 16 bases between.

The sample in question was peripheral blood mononuclear cells (PBMCs), obtained before the fourth cycle of nivolumab. V usage is TRBV6-1 and J usage is TRBJ2-2; D call uncertain. The receptor was derived from a human donor with classical Hodgkin lymphoma. CDR3 DNA sequence: TGTGCCAGCAAGGTGGCCCTTATGAGCACCGGGGAGCTGTTTTTT. As protein: CASKVALMSTGELFF.